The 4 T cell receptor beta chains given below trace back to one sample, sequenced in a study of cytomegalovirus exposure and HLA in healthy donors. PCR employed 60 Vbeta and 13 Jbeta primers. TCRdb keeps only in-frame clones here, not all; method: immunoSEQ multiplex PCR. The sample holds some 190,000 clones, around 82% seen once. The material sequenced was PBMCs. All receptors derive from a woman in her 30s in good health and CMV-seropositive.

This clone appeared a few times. The chain's CDR3 is CASSLDFPGQRAEAFF. In DNA, the CDR3 is TGTGCCAGCAGCTTAGATTTTCCAGGGCAAAGGGCTGAAGCTTTCTTT. The chain combines TRBV11-2 with TRBJ1-1; D may be TRBD1 (5 bases). V shed 0 bases and J shed 6 bases, with 17 bases lying between them. Looked up from germline, CDR1 is SGHAT and CDR2 is FQNNGV. The length of the CDR3 is 16 residues.

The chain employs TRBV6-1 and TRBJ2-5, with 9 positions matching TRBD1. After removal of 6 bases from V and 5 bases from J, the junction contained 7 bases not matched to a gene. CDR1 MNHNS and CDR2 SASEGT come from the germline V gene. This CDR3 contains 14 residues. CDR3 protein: CASRRDRAGETQYF. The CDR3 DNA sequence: TGTGCCAGCAGGAGGGACAGGGCGGGGGAGACCCAGTACTTC.

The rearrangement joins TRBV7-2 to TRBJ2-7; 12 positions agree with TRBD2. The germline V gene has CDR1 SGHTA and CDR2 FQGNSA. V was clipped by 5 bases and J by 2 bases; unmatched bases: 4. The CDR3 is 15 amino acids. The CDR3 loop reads CASSHPSGGAYEQYF. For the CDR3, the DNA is TGTGCCAGCAGCCACCCTAGCGGGGGGGCCTACGAGCAGTACTTC.

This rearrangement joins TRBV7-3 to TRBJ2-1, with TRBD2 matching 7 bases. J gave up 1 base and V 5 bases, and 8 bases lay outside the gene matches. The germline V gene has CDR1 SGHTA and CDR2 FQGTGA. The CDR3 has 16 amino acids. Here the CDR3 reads CASSAFGGSSYNEQFF. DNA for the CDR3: TGTGCCAGCAGCGCCTTCGGGGGGAGTTCCTACAATGAGCAGTTCTTC. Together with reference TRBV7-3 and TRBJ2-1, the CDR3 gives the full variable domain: GAGVSQTPSNKVTEKGKYVELRCDPISGHTALYWYRQSLGQGPEFLIYFQGTGAADDSGLPNDRFFAVRPEGSVSTLKIQRTERGDSAVYLCASSAFGGSSYNEQFFGPGTRLTVL.